This is a list of T cell receptor beta chains from one sample in a study of tumor-infiltrating lymphocytes in oesophageal squamous cell carcinoma. A single record per CDR3 protein comes from TCRdb applying MiXCR to the PCR reads. Among approximately 19,000 distinct CDR3 sequences listed, 40% to 55% were seen once. Sequences were obtained from esophageal tumor tissue. These receptors were collected from a male donor with esophageal squamous cell carcinoma. The conserved cysteine and the conserved F or W are not part of the CDR3 here. Expanded clones get a size class; other rows say once, few or many, or leave the size out.

j_call cdr3_length v_call clone_size cdr3_aa
TRBJ2-3 14 TRBV11-3 many ASSSSAGGTTDTQY
TRBJ2-5 13 TRBV5-4 medium-sized ASSEDRGREETQY
TRBJ1-1 13 TRBV30 - AWIRVYYGSTEAF
TRBJ2-1 13 TRBV6-1 medium-sized ASKVNRATYNEQF
TRBJ2-2 13 TRBV12-3/TRBV12-4 once ASSPAGANTGELF
TRBJ2-5 16 TRBV5-1 - ASSPGTSGGAFGETQY
TRBJ2-5 12 TRBV12-3/TRBV12-4 - ASSFITTQETQY
- 9 TRBV27 - ARGSGETQY
- 15 TRBV6-9 - ASSYGLAGGGETEAF
TRBJ2-7 11 TRBV25-1 many ASSKQGMGEQY
TRBJ2-1 13 TRBV7-8 - ASSQLAGSYNEQF
- 10 TRBV28 - ASSFRENEQF